Sequencing of this T cell receptor beta chain was carried out in a study of cytomegalovirus exposure and HLA in healthy donors. V was clipped by 0 bases and J by 8 bases, with 11 bases between them. The CDR3 sequence is 14 residues long. Germline loops: CDR1 MGHRA, CDR2 YSYEKL. Amplification used 60 Vbeta primers and 13 Jbeta primers. Clones were read by immunoSEQ multiplex PCR, and TCRdb kept only the in-frame ones, dropping some. Of roughly 100,000 clones in the sample, around 84% are singletons; the top ten hold approximately 1.2%. The source is a man aged 30 to 39 in good health and CMV-seronegative. The chain joins TRBV4-1 to TRBJ1-5, with D uncertain. The sequenced sample was PBMCs. DNA for the CDR3: TGCGCCAGCAGCCAAGAAGCCGGCCAGGAGCCCCAGCATTTT. Its protein is CASSQEAGQEPQHF.